This T cell receptor (beta chain) emerged from a study of somatic mutations in cytotoxic T cells in rheumatoid arthritis. Whole-study results and caveats: Between rheumatoid arthritis patients and age-matched healthy controls, CD8+ T-cell clonality showed no significant difference.

The table came from immunoSEQ multiplex PCR; TCRdb's copy has only in-frame clones and leaves some out. The table lists more than 20,000 clones, about 82% of them singletons. The CDR3 totals 15 residues. CDR1 SNHLY and CDR2 FYNNEI come from the germline V gene. V was shortened by 1 base and J by 0 bases, with 8 bases between the two germline ends. As regards this clone: Its antigen is unidentified.

V and J are TRBV2 and TRBJ2-3; D may match TRBD1 or TRBD2 (5 bases each). Sequenced input: CD8+ T cells sorted from blood. The receptor's source is a woman in her forties or fifties in good health. The CDR3 region is CASSEVWGSTDTQYF. The CDR3 nucleotides read TGTGCCAGCAGTGAAGTGTGGGGGAGCACAGATACGCAGTATTTT.